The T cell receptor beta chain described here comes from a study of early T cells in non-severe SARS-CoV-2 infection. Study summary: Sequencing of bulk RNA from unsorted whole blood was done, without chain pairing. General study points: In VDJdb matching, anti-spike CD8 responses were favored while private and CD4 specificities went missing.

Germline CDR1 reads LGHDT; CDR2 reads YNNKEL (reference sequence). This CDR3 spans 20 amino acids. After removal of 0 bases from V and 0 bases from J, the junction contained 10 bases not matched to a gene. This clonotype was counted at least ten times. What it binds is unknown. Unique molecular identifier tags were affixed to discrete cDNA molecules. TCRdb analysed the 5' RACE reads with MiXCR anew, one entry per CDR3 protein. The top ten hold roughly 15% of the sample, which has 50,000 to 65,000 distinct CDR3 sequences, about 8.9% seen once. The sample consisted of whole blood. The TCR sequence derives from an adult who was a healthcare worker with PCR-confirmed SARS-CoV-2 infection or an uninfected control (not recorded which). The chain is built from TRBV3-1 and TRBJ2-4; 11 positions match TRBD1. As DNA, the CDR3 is TGTGCCAGCAGCCAAGACCCGGGACAGGGGGTTGAAGTAGCCAAAAACATTCAGTACTTC. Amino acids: CASSQDPGQGVEVAKNIQYF.